A selection of T cell receptor beta chains follows, all from one sample in a study of T cell repertoires in cytomegalovirus infection. Using its own MiXCR run on the reads, TCRdb lists one record per CDR3 protein. Found here are approximately 470,000 distinct CDR3 sequences, under 45% of them singletons; the top ten hold roughly two fifths. Their specific antigens are unknown. The sequencing here drew on cultured PBMCs, taken from culture after CMV antigen stimulation. These receptors all come from a human donor in good health (CMV status not recorded). Some clones in this sample may be carry-over from other donors' samples. The CDR3 runs from the conserved cysteine through the conserved F or W. D genes are given only for firm matches. Some rows mark clone size as missing; the rest say once, few, many or name a class of expanded clone.

length: 15; D: TRBD2; size: .; J: TRBJ2-3; V: TRBV12-3/TRBV12-4; DNA: TGTGCCAGCAGCCTTAGCGGGAGGAAAACAGATACGCAGTATTTT; CDR3: CASSLSGRKTDTQYF
length: 17; D: TRBD1; size: .; J: TRBJ2-2; V: TRBV12-3/TRBV12-4; DNA: TGTGCCAGCAGTTCCGGGACAGGGGAAATTAAGTCCGGGGAGCTGTTTTTT; CDR3: CASSSGTGEIKSGELFF
length: 13; D: .; size: many; J: TRBJ2-3; V: TRBV7-2; DNA: TGTGCCAGCAGCTTAGCCCTCTCGGATACGCAGTATTTT; CDR3: CASSLALSDTQYF
length: 16; D: .; size: .; J: TRBJ1-2; V: TRBV4-1; DNA: TGCGCCAGCAGCCAAGGGTCAGGAGGTAGGCCCTATGGCTACACCTTC; CDR3: CASSQGSGGRPYGYTF
length: 16; D: TRBD2; size: .; J: TRBJ2-3; V: TRBV7-2; DNA: TGTGCCAGCAGCCCTCGGGTAGCGGGGATCACAGATACGCAGTATTTT; CDR3: CASSPRVAGITDTQYF
length: 14; D: TRBD1; size: .; J: TRBJ1-5; V: TRBV10-3; DNA: TGTGCCATCAGTACCAGACAGGGGGGTCAGCCCCAGCATTTT; CDR3: CAISTRQGGQPQHF
length: 11; D: TRBD2; size: .; J: TRBJ2-4; V: TRBV12-3/TRBV12-4; DNA: TGTGCCAGCAGTAGGGGACTAGTTCAGTACTTC; CDR3: CASSRGLVQYF
length: 15; D: TRBD1; size: .; J: TRBJ2-3; V: TRBV6-1; DNA: TGTGCCAGCAGTCCACAGGGGCGAGGTACAGATACGCAGTATTTT; CDR3: CASSPQGRGTDTQYF
length: 15; D: TRBD2; size: .; J: TRBJ2-1; V: TRBV12-3/TRBV12-4; DNA: TGTGCCAGCAGTTTTTCATTAGCGGGAATGAATGAGCAGTTCTTC; CDR3: CASSFSLAGMNEQFF
length: 13; D: TRBD2; size: few; J: TRBJ2-3; V: TRBV3-1; DNA: TGTGCCAGCAGAATAGCGGGAGCAGATACGCAGTATTTT; CDR3: CASRIAGADTQYF
length: 13; D: TRBD1; size: .; J: TRBJ1-1; V: TRBV29-1; DNA: TGCAGCGCCGGACAGGGGGTAAGGACTGAAGCTTTCTTT; CDR3: CSAGQGVRTEAFF
length: 14; D: TRBD2; size: few; J: TRBJ2-1; V: TRBV12-3/TRBV12-4; DNA: TGTGCCAGCAGTTTCAGCGGGGTTCCCTATGAGCAGTTCTTC; CDR3: CASSFSGVPYEQFF
length: 15; D: .; size: .; J: TRBJ2-1; V: TRBV15; DNA: TGTGCCACCAGCAGAGACGGGAGAACCTACAATGAGCAGTTCTTC; CDR3: CATSRDGRTYNEQFF
length: 14; D: .; size: .; J: TRBJ1-1; V: TRBV19; DNA: TGTGCCAGTACCGTCTCACGGCTTAGCACTGAAGCTTTCTTT; CDR3: CASTVSRLSTEAFF
length: 16; D: TRBD2; size: .; J: TRBJ2-1; V: TRBV5-4; DNA: TGTGCCAGCAGCACTGGGACTAGCGGGAGGTACAATGAGCAGTTCTTC; CDR3: CASSTGTSGRYNEQFF
length: 15; D: TRBD1; size: .; J: TRBJ1-2; V: TRBV7-8; DNA: TGTGCCAGCAGCGCGGACAGGATAACTAACTATGGCTACACCTTC; CDR3: CASSADRITNYGYTF
length: 14; D: .; size: .; J: TRBJ2-7; V: TRBV6-8; DNA: TGTGCCAGCAGTTACTCGAGTGTCGCCTACGAGCAGTACTTC; CDR3: CASSYSSVAYEQYF
length: 15; D: TRBD1; size: .; J: TRBJ1-5; V: TRBV7-8; DNA: TGTGCCAGCAGCTGGACAGGGCTTGTGCGGCAGCCCCAGCATTTT; CDR3: CASSWTGLVRQPQHF
length: 15; D: TRBD2; size: .; J: TRBJ2-1; V: TRBV20-1; DNA: TGCAGTGCTAGCACATCAGGACTAGCGATTAATGAGCAGTTCTTC; CDR3: CSASTSGLAINEQFF
length: 14; D: TRBD1; size: .; J: TRBJ2-7; V: TRBV6-8; DNA: TGTGCCAGCAGTTACTCAGACAGGGCCTGGGAGCAGTACTTC; CDR3: CASSYSDRAWEQYF
length: 16; D: .; size: .; J: TRBJ2-1; V: TRBV12-5; DNA: TGTGCTAGTGGTTTGCCCATGGGCCTCTCCTACAATGAGCAGTTCTTC; CDR3: CASGLPMGLSYNEQFF
length: 15; D: .; size: few; J: TRBJ1-3; V: TRBV7-2; DNA: TGTGCCAGCAGCTTACGGTCGGGGGTTGGAAACACCATATATTTT; CDR3: CASSLRSGVGNTIYF
length: 14; D: .; size: .; J: TRBJ1-1; V: TRBV28; DNA: TGTGCCAGCAGTACCTACGAAGGGAACCCTGAAGCTTTCTTT; CDR3: CASSTYEGNPEAFF